The rows below give T cell receptor beta chains drawn from one sample of a study of tumor and adjacent non-tumor tissue in lung cancer. TCRdb re-called the multiplex PCR reads with MiXCR, one entry per CDR3 protein. The sample contains over 110,000 distinct CDR3 sequences, around two thirds of which appear only once. The sequenced material came from lung tumor tissue. These receptors were obtained from a man aged 55 to 69 with small cell lung cancer. Each CDR3 is given with its conserved first and last residue. D genes are given only for firm matches. Clone size is given for some rows only: seen once, a few or many times, or a class if the clone is expanded.

d_call	clone_size	v_call	j_call	cdr3_aa
-	few	TRBV24-1	TRBJ1-1	CATSDFRGDTFF
TRBD1	-	TRBV11-2	TRBJ2-5	CASSPLQGLRETQYF
TRBD1	-	TRBV11-3	TRBJ2-1	CASILTGEMPNEQFF
-	many	TRBV20-1	TRBJ1-5	CSASQAEDYQPQHF
-	few	TRBV6-1	TRBJ2-5	CASNAIQETQYF
-	many	TRBV20-1	TRBJ2-7	CSAMAGTADSYEQYF
-	-	TRBV11-2	TRBJ2-1	CASSFVFNNEQSF
-	-	TRBV7-8	TRBJ2-2	CASSLVPGGSGELFF
TRBD1	-	TRBV29-1	TRBJ1-1	CSVEGTEASF
TRBD1	-	TRBV11-2	TRBJ2-3	CASSLATGGTGTQYF
TRBD1	-	TRBV29-1	TRBJ1-2	CSVEPQGAVGYTF
-	-	TRBV6-6	TRBJ1-5	CASSYSFDAGSNEPQHF
-	-	TRBV11-3	TRBJ2-4	CTSRLGGAKNIQYF
-	many	TRBV29-1	TRBJ2-1	CSVGPRYDEQFF
TRBD1	-	TRBV9	TRBJ2-1	CASSVLRTGEYNEQFF
-	-	TRBV5-5	TRBJ2-1	CASSLGVYNEQFF
TRBD2	medium-sized	TRBV4-2	TRBJ2-3	CASSQHLAGGLADTQYF
TRBD1	-	TRBV28	TRBJ2-7	CASRMRGLGTNEQYF
TRBD1	-	TRBV11-2	TRBJ2-5	CASSPRTGVETQYF
-	-	TRBV28	TRBJ1-5	CAGSLVSIYQPQHF
TRBD1	many	TRBV6-5	TRBJ1-6	CASSYGQGNSPLHF
-	-	TRBV12-3/TRBV12-4	TRBJ1-6	CASGSDFSHLHF